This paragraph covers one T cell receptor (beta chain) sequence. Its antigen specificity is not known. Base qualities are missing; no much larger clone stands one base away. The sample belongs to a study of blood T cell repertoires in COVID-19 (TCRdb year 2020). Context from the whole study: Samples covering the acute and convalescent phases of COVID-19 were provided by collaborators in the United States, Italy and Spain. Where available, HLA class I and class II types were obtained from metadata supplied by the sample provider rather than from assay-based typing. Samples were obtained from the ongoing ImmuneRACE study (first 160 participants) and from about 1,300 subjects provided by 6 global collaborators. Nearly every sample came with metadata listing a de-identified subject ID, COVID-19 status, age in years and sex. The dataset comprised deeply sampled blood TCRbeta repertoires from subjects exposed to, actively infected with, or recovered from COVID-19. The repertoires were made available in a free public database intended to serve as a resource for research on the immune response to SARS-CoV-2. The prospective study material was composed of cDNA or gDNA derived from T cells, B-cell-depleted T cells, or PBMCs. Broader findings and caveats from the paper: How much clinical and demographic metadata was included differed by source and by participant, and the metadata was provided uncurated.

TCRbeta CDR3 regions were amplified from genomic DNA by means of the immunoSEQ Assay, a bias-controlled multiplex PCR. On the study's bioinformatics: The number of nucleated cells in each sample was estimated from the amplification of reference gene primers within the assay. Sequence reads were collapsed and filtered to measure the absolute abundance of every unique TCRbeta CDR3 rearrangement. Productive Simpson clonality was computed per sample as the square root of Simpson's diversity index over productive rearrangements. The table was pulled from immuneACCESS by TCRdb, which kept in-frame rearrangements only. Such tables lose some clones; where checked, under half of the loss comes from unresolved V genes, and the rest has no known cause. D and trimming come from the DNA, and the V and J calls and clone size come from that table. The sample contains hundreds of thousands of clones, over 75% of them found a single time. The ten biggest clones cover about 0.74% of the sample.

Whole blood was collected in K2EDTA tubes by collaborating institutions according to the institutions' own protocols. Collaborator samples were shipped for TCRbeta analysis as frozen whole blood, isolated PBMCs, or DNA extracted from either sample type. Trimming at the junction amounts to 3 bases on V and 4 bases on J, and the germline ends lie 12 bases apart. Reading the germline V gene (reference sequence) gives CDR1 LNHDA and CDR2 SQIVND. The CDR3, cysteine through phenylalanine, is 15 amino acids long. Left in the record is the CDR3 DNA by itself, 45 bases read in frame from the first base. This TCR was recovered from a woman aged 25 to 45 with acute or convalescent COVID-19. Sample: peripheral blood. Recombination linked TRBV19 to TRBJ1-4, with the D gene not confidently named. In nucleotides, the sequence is TGTGCCAGTAGTATGATGGCCGGAGGTAATGAAAAACTGTTTTTT. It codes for CASSMMAGGNEKLFF.